The 25 T cell receptor beta chains below all came from one sample that was sequenced in a study of control samples from healthy donors and cancer patients (TCRdb year 2020). The library was obtained by the immunoSEQ multiplex PCR assay. This immuneACCESS table, as held by TCRdb, lists in-frame sequences with V and J called but not all clones. Of the missing ones, under half trace to an unresolved V gene in checked studies; the others have no known cause. This sample comprises some 49,000 clones, roughly 92% of them detected only once. The ten largest clones represent approximately 0.8% of the sample. Sequenced material: PBMCs. Receptors originate from a man younger than 45 with colorectal cancer.

The chain uses TRBV28 and TRBJ2-3, with D hard to call. Trimming cost V 4 bases and J 3 bases, with 8 bases left between them. CDR3 length equals 13 residues. CDR1 is MDHEN and CDR2 is SYDVKM in the germline V gene. This CDR3 is CASSYLGTDTQYF. CDR3 nucleotides: TGTGCCAGCAGTTATCTTGGTACAGATACGCAGTATTTT.

The chain carries TRBV4-1 and TRBJ1-2; 9 positions agree with TRBD1. Germline CDR1 is MGHRA and CDR2 is YSYEKL. Germline trimming cut 4 bases from V and 3 bases from J; bases unmatched to any gene: 9. The CDR3 spans 16 residues. CDR3 in amino acids: CASSPPPDRGDYGYTF. The CDR3 DNA reads TGCGCCAGCAGCCCCCCCCCGGACAGGGGCGACTATGGCTACACCTTC.

The rearrangement uses TRBV5-8 and TRBJ2-4; D possibly matches TRBD1 or TRBD2 (6 bases each). Germline CDR1 is SGHTS and CDR2 is YDEGEE. The length of the CDR3 is 16 residues. Between the trimmed V and J ends, which lost 4 bases and 8 bases, there was a span of 22 bases. As DNA, the CDR3 is TGTGCCAGCAGCCGATTGACAGGAGGGGCGAGGGACATTCAGTACTTC. This encodes CASSRLTGGARDIQYF.

The rearrangement uses TRBV11-2 and TRBJ1-6; D is possibly TRBD1 (6 bases). Per the germline V gene, CDR1 is SGHAT and CDR2 is FQNNGV. CDR3 length: 15 amino acids. The V end lost 2 bases, the J end lost 8 bases, and 13 bases lay between the germline ends. The CDR3 reads CASSLYWTADSPLHF. CDR3 in DNA: TGTGCCAGCAGCTTATATTGGACAGCAGATTCACCCCTCCACTTT.

The V gene is TRBV18, the J gene TRBJ2-2; 7 bases align to TRBD2. The V and J ends lost 0 bases and 2 bases, in that order; junction bases with no gene match: 3. The CDR3 extends over 16 amino acids. Germline-derived CDR1 and CDR2 are KGHSH and LQKENI. CDR3 DNA sequence: TGTGCCAGCTCACCACCAGCGGGGCCCAACACCGGGGAGCTGTTTTTT. Its protein is CASSPPAGPNTGELFF.

This clone was observed once. This chain links TRBV5-6 with TRBJ1-1, with a weak D call TRBD1 (5 bases). V was shortened by 4 bases and J by 8 bases, with 12 bases between the two germline ends. Germline V CDR1 and CDR2: SGHDT, YYEEEE. There are 12 residues in the CDR3. CDR3 bases: TGTGCCAGCAGCCGCGGGACGGAAGAAGCTTTCTTT. Translating it yields CASSRGTEEAFF.

The V and J genes are TRBV19 and TRBJ1-2, with D unclear. The germline V gene has CDR1 LNHDA and CDR2 SQIVND (reference sequence). This CDR3 has 14 residues. The V end lost 3 bases, the J end lost 3 bases, and 11 bases lay between the germline ends. The CDR3 here is CASSIWWVDYGYTF. The CDR3 DNA sequence: TGTGCCAGTAGTATCTGGTGGGTGGACTATGGCTACACCTTC.

V is TRBV6-5 and J is TRBJ1-1; D gene uncertain. V lost 0 bases to trimming and J lost 1 base, with 12 bases between them. The CDR3 loop spans 16 amino acids. The germline gives CDR1 MNHEY, CDR2 SVGAGI. This CDR3 is CASSYSSSPANTEAFF. As DNA, the CDR3 is TGTGCCAGCAGTTACTCAAGTAGTCCAGCGAACACTGAAGCTTTCTTT.

This chain links TRBV3-1 (or the pseudogene TRBV3-2) with TRBJ2-7; TRBD1 matches 7 bases. The CDR3 is 16 residues long. The ends lost 6 bases at V and 1 base at J; junction bases unmatched: 12. Per germline, CDR1 LGHDT and CDR2 YNNKEL (reference sequence). CDR3 nucleotide sequence: TGTGCCAGCAGGTTGGACAGGCCAGAGGGGTCCTACGAGCAGTACTTC. Its translation: CASRLDRPEGSYEQYF.

About this clone: Other DNA sequences in this specimen translate into the identical CDR3. The genes are TRBV7-2 and TRBJ1-6; the D is unclear. CDR1 and CDR2 (germline): SGHTA, FQGNSA. Trimming pared 1 base from V and 6 bases from J, leaving 7 bases between. The CDR3 covers 14 residues. In DNA form, the CDR3 reads TGTGCCAGCAGCTTAGGCTGGGTTAATTCACCCCTCCACTTT. Its translation: CASSLGWVNSPLHF.

The chain couples TRBV4-1 to TRBJ2-5; TRBD2 is a possible D gene (6 bases). This CDR3 contains 17 residues. Trimming cost V 0 bases and J 4 bases, with 18 bases left between them. Per germline, CDR1 MGHRA and CDR2 YSYEKL. The chain's CDR3 is CASSQDSGGARGETQYF. DNA for the CDR3: TGCGCCAGCAGCCAAGATTCTGGAGGGGCGCGAGGAGAGACCCAGTACTTC.

This chain joins TRBV12-3 or TRBV12-4 and TRBJ1-1; the D gene is possibly TRBD1 (5 bases). This CDR3 is built from 12 residues. Trimming left V 4 bases short and J 12 bases short, with 15 bases between. This chain's CDR3 is CASSSTVRVSFF. For the CDR3, the DNA is TGTGCCAGCAGTTCGACAGTGAGGGTATCTTTCTTT.

V usage is TRBV19 and J usage is TRBJ1-2; D not certain. CDR3 length: 15 amino acids. The V gene lost 4 bases and the J gene lost 1 base, with 13 bases spanning the gap. In germline, CDR1 is LNHDA, CDR2 SQIVND (reference sequence). CDR3 bases: TGTGCCAGTAGTACGAGGGATTTTCTTAACTATGGCTACACCTTC. Its translation: CASSTRDFLNYGYTF.

The genes are TRBV29-1 and TRBJ2-2; D unclear. V lost 6 bases, J lost 1 base, and 9 bases lay in between. The CDR3 runs 13 residues. CDR1 and CDR2 (germline): SQVTM, ANQGSEA. The CDR3 coding sequence is TGCAGCGTCCAGTCGGGGAACACCGGGGAGCTGTTTTTT. It is translated as CSVQSGNTGELFF.

The J gene is TRBJ2-1, the V gene TRBV19; no reliable D call. There are 15 residues in the CDR3. Germline V gives CDR1 LNHDA, CDR2 SQIVND (reference sequence). The germline V and J ends were trimmed by 3 bases and 0 bases, with 9 bases remaining between them. The DNA of the CDR3 is TGTGCCAGTAGTATTGATCGAAGCTCCTACAATGAGCAGTTCTTC. Translated, it gives CASSIDRSSYNEQFF.

The chain couples TRBV6-5 to TRBJ1-3, with D uncertain. CDR3 length equals 15 residues. Germline V lookup: CDR1 MNHEY, CDR2 SVGAGI. Trimming shortened V by 0 bases and J by 4 bases, and 10 bases separated the two germline ends. CDR3 protein: CASSYSRVLGNTIYF. In DNA form, the CDR3 reads TGTGCCAGCAGTTACTCCCGGGTCTTGGGAAACACCATATATTTT.

Note on this clone: The same CDR3 arises from other DNA sequences in this sample as well. J is TRBJ1-3 and V is TRBV30; D gene uncertain. Germline V gene sequence: CDR1 GTSNPN, CDR2 SVGIG (reference sequence). V dropped 0 bases and J dropped 4 bases, with 4 bases sitting between them. The CDR3 runs 12 residues. CDR3 loop: CAWSVGGNTIYF. The CDR3 DNA sequence: TGTGCCTGGAGTGTAGGGGGAAACACCATATATTTT.

The chain's CDR3 is CASSLAPPATGTEAFF. CDR3 DNA: TGTGCCAGCAGCTTAGCCCCCCCCGCAACAGGGACTGAAGCTTTCTTT. This rearrangement joins TRBV7-6 to TRBJ1-1; tentative D call: TRBD1 (6 bases). Trimming took 0 bases from V and 5 from J, leaving 16 bases between them. CDR1 SGHVS and CDR2 FNYEAQ come from the germline V gene. The length of the CDR3 is 16 residues.

This chain connects TRBV19 to TRBJ2-1; D possibly corresponds to TRBD2 (6 bases). V was shortened by 5 bases and J by 5 bases, with 22 bases between the two germline ends. This CDR3 contains 17 residues. Germline V gene lookup returns CDR1 LNHDA and CDR2 SQIVND (reference sequence). In DNA form, the CDR3 reads TGTGCCAGTAGTGGTTTCAGGTCGGGGCCGGGGGACAATGAGCAGTTCTTC. It yields the protein CASSGFRSGPGDNEQFF.

V usage is TRBV7-9 and J usage is TRBJ2-2; no clear D. The ends were cut back, 5 bases at V and 4 bases at J, with 17 bases in the middle. Germline assignment: CDR1 SEHNR and CDR2 FQNEAQ (reference sequence). The CDR3 consists of 16 residues. DNA of the CDR3: TGTGCCAGCAGCCTTGACCTTGGCCGTCGCACCGGGGAGCTGTTTTTT. Its translation: CASSLDLGRRTGELFF. Full variable domain (outside the CDR3, taken from reference TRBV7-9 and TRBJ2-2): DTGVSQNPRHKITKRGQNVTFRCDPISEHNRLYWYRQTLGQGPEFLTYFQNEAQLEKSRLLSDRFSAERPKGSFSTLEIQRTEQGDSAMYLCASSLDLGRRTGELFFGEGSRLTVL.

This chain's CDR3 is CASSSTGGSEELFF. DNA of the CDR3: TGTGCCAGCAGCTCCACGGGAGGCTCGGAGGAGCTGTTTTTT. This rearrangement joins TRBV9 to TRBJ2-2; TRBD2 aligns across 7 bases. The CDR3 is 14 residues long. Unmatched junction bases numbered 10, after V lost 4 bases and J lost 10 bases. Germline V gene sequence: CDR1 SGDLS, CDR2 YYNGEE.

The rearrangement links TRBV5-1 to TRBJ1-4; 9 bases align to TRBD1. Germline V CDR1 and CDR2: SGHRS, YFSETQ. V lost 4 bases, J lost 3 bases, and 10 bases stayed unmatched. The CDR3 totals 17 residues. The CDR3 DNA is TGCGCCAGCAGCCGTACTACCGGGACAGGGTCTAATGAAAAACTGTTTTTT. This sequence encodes CASSRTTGTGSNEKLFF.

The chain joins TRBV4-3 to TRBJ1-6; D remains ambiguous. V was pared by 3 bases and J by 4 bases, with 13 bases between. The CDR3 covers 16 residues. Germline CDR1 and CDR2: LGHNA and YSLEER. This CDR3 reads CASSQGLRVYNSPLHF. In DNA form, the CDR3 reads TGCGCCAGCAGCCAGGGCCTTCGTGTTTATAATTCACCCCTCCACTTT.

The V gene is TRBV25-1, the J gene TRBJ2-2, with 8 bases that match TRBD1. J lost 7 bases, V lost 6 bases, and 7 bases had no gene match. CDR1 and CDR2 (germline): MGHDK, SYGVNS. This CDR3 spans 14 amino acids. This chain's CDR3 is CASRQRTGLGELFF. CDR3 nucleotides: TGTGCCAGCAGGCAACGGACAGGGCTCGGGGAGCTGTTTTTT.

The chain is built from TRBV7-2 and TRBJ2-7; tentatively, D is TRBD1 (5 bases). The CDR3 runs to 13 residues. CDR1 and CDR2 (germline): SGHTA, FQGNSA. Trimming cost V 2 bases and J 5 bases, with 10 bases left between them. For the CDR3, the DNA is TGTGCCAGCAGCTTATCCCAGGGTAACGAGCAGTACGTC. Its translation: CASSLSQGNEQYV.